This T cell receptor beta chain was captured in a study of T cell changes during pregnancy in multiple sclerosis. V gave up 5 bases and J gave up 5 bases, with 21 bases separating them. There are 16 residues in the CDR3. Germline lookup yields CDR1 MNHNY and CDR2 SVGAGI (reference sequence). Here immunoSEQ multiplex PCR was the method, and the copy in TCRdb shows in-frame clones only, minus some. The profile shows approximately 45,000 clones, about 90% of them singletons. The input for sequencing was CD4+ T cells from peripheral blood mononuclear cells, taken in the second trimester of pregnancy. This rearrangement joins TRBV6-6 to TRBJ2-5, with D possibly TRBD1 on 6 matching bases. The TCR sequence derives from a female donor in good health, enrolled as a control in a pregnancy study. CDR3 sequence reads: CASSVILGAPDETQYF. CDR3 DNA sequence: TGTGCCAGCAGTGTGATCCTGGGGGCGCCGGATGAGACCCAGTACTTC.